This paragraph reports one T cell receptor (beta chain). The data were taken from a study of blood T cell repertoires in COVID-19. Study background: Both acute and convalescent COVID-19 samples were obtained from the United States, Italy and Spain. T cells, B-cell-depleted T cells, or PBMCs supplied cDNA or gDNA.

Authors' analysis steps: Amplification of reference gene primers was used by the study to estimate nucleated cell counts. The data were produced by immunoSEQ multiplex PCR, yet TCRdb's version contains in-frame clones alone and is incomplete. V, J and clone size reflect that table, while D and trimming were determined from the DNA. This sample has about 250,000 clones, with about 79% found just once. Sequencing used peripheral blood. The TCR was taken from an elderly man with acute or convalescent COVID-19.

Here the CDR3 DNA reads TGTGCCAGCAGCCTACGAAGGGGGGGCGAGCAGTACTTC. This gives the protein CASSLRRGGEQYF. The chain recombines TRBV3-1 (or the pseudogene TRBV3-2) with TRBJ2-7; D is possibly TRBD2 (7 bases). CDR1 is LGHDT, CDR2 YNNKEL, per germline (reference sequence). There are 13 residues in the CDR3. V lost 4 bases to trimming and J lost 6 bases, with 13 bases between them.